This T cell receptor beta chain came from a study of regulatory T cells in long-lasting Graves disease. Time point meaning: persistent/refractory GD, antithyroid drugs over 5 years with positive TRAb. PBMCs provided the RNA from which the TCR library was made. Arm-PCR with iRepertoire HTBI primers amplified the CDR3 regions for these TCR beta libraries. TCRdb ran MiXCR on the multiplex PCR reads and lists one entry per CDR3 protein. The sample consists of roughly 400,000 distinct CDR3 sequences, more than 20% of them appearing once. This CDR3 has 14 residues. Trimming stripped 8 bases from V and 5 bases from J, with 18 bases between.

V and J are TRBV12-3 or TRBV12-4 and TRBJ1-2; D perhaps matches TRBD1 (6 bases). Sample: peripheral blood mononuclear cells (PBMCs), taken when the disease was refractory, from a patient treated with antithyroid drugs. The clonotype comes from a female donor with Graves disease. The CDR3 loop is CASGGGGGRYGYTF. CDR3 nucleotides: TGTGCCAGCGGGGGTGGAGGGGGACGGTATGGCTACACCTTC.